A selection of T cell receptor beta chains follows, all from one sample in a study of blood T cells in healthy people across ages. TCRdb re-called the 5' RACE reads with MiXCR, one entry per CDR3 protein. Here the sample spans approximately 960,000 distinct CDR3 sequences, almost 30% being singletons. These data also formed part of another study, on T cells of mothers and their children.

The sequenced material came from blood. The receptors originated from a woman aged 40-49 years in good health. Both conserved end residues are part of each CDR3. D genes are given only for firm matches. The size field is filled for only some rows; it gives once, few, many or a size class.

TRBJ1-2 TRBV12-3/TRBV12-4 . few CASRPGLTSNYGYTF TGTGCCAGCAGACCTGGACTAACCTCCAACTATGGCTACACCTTC
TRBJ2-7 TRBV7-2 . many CASSQQQTYEQYF TGTGCCAGCAGCCAACAACAGACCTACGAGCAGTACTTC
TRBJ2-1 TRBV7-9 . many CASSLDLRTFNEQFF TGTGCCAGCAGCCTTGACTTGCGGACGTTCAATGAGCAGTTCTTC
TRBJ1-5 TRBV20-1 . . CSASIMAEGGQPQHF TGCAGTGCTAGTATCATGGCCGAGGGGGGTCAGCCCCAGCATTTT
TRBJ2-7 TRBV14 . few CASSQDITYEQYF TGTGCCAGCAGCCAAGACATAACCTACGAGCAGTACTTC
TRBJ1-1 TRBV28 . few CASSSDNTEAFF TGTGCCAGCAGCTCAGACAACACTGAAGCTTTCTTT
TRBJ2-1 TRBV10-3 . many CAISDPNTYRAAAEQFF TGTGCCATCAGTGACCCAAACACCTATAGGGCGGCGGCTGAGCAGTTCTTC
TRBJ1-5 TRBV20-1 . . CSARGGVNNQPQHF TGCAGTGCTAGAGGAGGGGTGAACAATCAGCCCCAGCATTTT
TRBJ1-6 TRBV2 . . CASSETTPLHF TGTGCCAGCAGTGAGACTACGCCCCTCCACTTT
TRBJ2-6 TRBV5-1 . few CASSFGGSGANVPTF TGCGCCAGCAGCTTTGGGGGCTCTGGGGCCAACGTCCCGACTTTC
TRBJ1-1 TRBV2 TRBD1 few CASSGQGLLNTEAFF TGTGCCAGCAGTGGACAGGGGCTTCTGAACACTGAAGCTTTCTTT
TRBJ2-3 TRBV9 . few CASSVGPPDTQYF TGTGCCAGCAGCGTAGGTCCACCAGATACGCAGTATTTT
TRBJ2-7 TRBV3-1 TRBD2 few CASSPGLAGGFEQYF TGTGCCAGCAGCCCGGGACTAGCGGGGGGTTTCGAGCAGTACTTC
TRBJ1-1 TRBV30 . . CAWSVLAAGGAEAFF TGTGCCTGGAGTGTACTCGCAGCAGGAGGCGCTGAAGCTTTCTTT
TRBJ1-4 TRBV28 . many CASSLPTGTNEKLFF TGTGCCAGCAGTTTACCTACAGGGACTAATGAAAAACTGTTTTTT
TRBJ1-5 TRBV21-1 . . CASLLKSGGRSNQPKHF TGTGCCAGCCTACTTAAATCGGGGGGACGGAGCAATCAGCCCAAGCATTTT
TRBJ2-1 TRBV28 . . CASSLGSQGYNEQFF TGTGCCAGCAGTTTGGGCAGCCAAGGCTACAATGAGCAGTTCTTC
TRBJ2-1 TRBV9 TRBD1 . CASSVDPQQGANNEQFF TGTGCCAGCAGCGTAGACCCCCAACAGGGGGCGAACAATGAGCAGTTCTTC
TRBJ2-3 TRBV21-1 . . CASSLRSRTSGHTDTQYF TGTGCCAGCAGCCTCCGTTCCAGAACTAGCGGCCACACAGATACGCAGTATTTT
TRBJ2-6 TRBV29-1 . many CSVALQGPLSEANVLTF TGCAGCGTTGCGCTCCAGGGGCCGCTCTCAGAAGCCAACGTCCTGACTTTC
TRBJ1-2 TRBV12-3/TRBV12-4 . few CASGQGSGGYTF TGTGCCAGCGGGCAGGGGTCCGGCGGCTACACCTTC
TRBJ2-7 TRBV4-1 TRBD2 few CASSQTLAEAYEQYF TGCGCCAGCAGCCAGACCCTAGCGGAGGCCTACGAGCAGTACTTC
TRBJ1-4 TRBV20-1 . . CSAVTEGEKLFF TGCAGTGCTGTAACGGAGGGGGAAAAACTGTTTTTT
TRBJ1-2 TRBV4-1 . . CASSQPRDGYTF TGCGCCAGCAGCCAACCACGCGATGGCTACACCTTC
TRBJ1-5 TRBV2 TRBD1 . CASSERGGLNQPQHF TGTGCCAGCAGTGAAAGAGGGGGCCTCAATCAGCCCCAGCATTTT
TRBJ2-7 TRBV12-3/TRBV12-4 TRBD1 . CASSPQGALSCYEQYF TGTGCCAGCAGTCCACAGGGGGCTCTTTCGTGTTACGAGCAGTACTTC
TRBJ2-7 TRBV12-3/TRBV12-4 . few CASSLGASEQYF TGTGCCAGCAGTTTAGGGGCCTCTGAGCAGTACTTC
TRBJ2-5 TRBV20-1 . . CSARRRDLETQYF TGCAGTGCTAGACGGCGGGATTTGGAGACCCAGTACTTC
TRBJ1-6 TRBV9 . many CASSVGRDYSPLHF TGTGCCAGCAGCGTAGGCAGGGATTATTCACCCCTCCACTTT
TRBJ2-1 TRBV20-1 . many CSARDPGSANEQFF TGCAGTGCTAGAGATCCGGGCTCCGCCAATGAGCAGTTCTTC
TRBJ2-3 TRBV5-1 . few CASSDKTNTDTQYF TGCGCCAGCAGCGACAAGACTAACACAGATACGCAGTATTTT
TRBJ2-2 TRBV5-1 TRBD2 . CASSGRGSDGELFF TGCGCCAGCTCCGGGAGGGGGTCGGACGGGGAGCTGTTTTTT
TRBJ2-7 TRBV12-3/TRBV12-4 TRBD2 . CASSLRRGGRGEQYF TGTGCCAGCAGTTTGAGGCGGGGGGGCCGGGGAGAGCAGTACTTC
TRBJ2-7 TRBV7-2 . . CAGSPTRLSSTDTQYF TGTGCCGGCAGCCCAACGCGGCTTTCTAGCACAGATACGCAGTACTTC
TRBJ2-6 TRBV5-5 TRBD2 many CASSFSLAGNSGANVLTF TGTGCCAGCAGCTTCTCCCTAGCGGGGAACTCTGGGGCCAACGTCCTGACTTTC
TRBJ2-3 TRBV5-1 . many CASSLAEGPSSTDTQYF TGCGCCAGCAGCTTGGCAGAGGGACCCAGTAGCACAGATACGCAGTATTTT
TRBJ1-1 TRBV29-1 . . CSVLGYLPDTEAFF TGCAGCGTTCTGGGCTATTTGCCGGACACTGAAGCTTTCTTT
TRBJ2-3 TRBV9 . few CASSPEGPLEGTDTQYF TGTGCCAGCAGCCCGGAGGGTCCGCTGGAGGGGACAGATACGCAGTATTTT
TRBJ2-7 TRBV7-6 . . CASSLDTGTYEQYF TGTGCCAGCAGCTTAGATACAGGTACCTACGAGCAGTACTTC
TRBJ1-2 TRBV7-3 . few CASSLNPLIAPVDGYTF TGTGCCAGCAGCCTAAACCCCCTAATCGCCCCTGTCGATGGCTACACCTTC
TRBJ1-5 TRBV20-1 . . CSATSTSWEKPQHF TGCAGTGCTACGAGTACTTCGTGGGAAAAGCCCCAGCATTTT